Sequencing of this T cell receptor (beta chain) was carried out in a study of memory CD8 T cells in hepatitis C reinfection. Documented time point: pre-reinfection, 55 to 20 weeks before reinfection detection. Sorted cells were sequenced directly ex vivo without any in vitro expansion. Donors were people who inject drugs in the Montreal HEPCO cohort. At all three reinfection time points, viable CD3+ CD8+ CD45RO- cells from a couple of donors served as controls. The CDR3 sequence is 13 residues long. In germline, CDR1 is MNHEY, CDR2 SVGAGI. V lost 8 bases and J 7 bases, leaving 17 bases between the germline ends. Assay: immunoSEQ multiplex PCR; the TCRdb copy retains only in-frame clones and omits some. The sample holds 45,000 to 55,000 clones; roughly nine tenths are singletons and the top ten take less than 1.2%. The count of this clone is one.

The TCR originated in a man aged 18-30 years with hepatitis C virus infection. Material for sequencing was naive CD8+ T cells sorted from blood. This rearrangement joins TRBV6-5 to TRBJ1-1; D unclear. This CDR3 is CASLYEGRIEAFF. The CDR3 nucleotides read TGTGCCAGCCTCTACGAAGGGAGGATTGAAGCTTTCTTT.